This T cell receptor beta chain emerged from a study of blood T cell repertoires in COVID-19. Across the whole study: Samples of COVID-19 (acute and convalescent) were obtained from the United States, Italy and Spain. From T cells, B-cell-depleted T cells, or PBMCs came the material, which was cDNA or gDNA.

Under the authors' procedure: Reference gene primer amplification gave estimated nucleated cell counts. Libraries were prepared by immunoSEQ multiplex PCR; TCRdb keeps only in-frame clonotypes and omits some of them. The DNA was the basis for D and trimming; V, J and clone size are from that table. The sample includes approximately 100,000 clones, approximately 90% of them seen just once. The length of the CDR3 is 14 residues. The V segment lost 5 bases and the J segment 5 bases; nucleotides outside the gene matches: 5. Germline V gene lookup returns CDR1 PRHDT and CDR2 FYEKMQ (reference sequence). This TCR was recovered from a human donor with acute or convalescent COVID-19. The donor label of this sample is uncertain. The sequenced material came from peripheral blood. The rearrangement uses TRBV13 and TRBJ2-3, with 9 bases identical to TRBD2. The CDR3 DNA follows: TGTGCCAGCAGCGTTAGCGGGGGTTTAGATACGCAGTATTTT. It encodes CASSVSGGLDTQYF.